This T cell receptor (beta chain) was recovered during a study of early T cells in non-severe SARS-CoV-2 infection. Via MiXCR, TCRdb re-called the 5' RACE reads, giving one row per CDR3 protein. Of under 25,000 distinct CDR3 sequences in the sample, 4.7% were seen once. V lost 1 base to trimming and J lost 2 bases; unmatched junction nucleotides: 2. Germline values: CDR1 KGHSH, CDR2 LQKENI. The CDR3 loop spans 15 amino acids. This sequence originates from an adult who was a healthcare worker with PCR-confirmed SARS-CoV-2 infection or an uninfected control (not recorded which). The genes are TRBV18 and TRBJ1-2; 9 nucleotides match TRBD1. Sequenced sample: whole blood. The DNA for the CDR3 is TGTGCCAGCTCACCACGGGACAGGGAGAACTATGGCTACACCTTC. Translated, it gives CASSPRDRENYGYTF.